This TCR beta chain was obtained from a study of shared clonotypes between healthy human individuals (dated by TCRdb to between 2020 and 2021). A note on the overall study: A couple of women and a few men aged 18 to 49 years were included in the cohort. To estimate repertoire size and how much clonotype sharing occurs between individuals, the study deeply sequenced the blood TCR repertoires of about five healthy adults. For each donor, CD4 naive and CD4 memory were each given three plates, CD8 naive was given two plates, and CD8 memory was given one plate. Per donor, leukapheresis produced somewhere between about 0.9 and 9.5 billion PBMCs. To increase sequencing depth and limit assay-specific biases, different laboratories used diverse techniques to prepare libraries and sequence TCR repertoires. What the authors observed across the whole study: The small number of donors limited the genetic and exposure-history diversity represented. Estimated clonotype richness was generally larger for naive than for memory subsets. Based on pairwise subsampling, the degree of clonotype sharing among donors was expected to be affected by sequencing depth. Rarefaction of sorted-subset datasets indicated incomplete sequencing despite the large sequencing depth. Higher generation probabilities were observed for clonotypes shared by all four sorted-subset donors than for non-shared clonotypes. Sampling was limited to blood, and TCR repertoires in tissue likely differ from TCR repertoires in blood. Across several donors, about 4.5% of naive CD4, roughly 3.4% of naive CD8, around 2.5% of memory CD4, and 0.4% of memory CD8 clonotypes were shared.

TCR CDR3 regions were amplified from genomic DNA by multiplex PCR using the deep immunoSEQ assay. Genomic DNA extracted from each cell subset was distributed evenly over all wells of several immunoSEQ 96-well plates, and each plate served as one replicate. For sorted subsets, each replicate PCR was loaded with around 200 ng genomic DNA, equivalent to 25,000 to 30,000 T cell genomes. Purified libraries were measured with a Qubit 3.0 fluorometer, size-checked on a Bioanalyzer 2100, and measured again with the KAPA Library Quantification kit. Every immunoSEQ 96-well plate was sequenced on a dedicated single-read 150-cycle Illumina NextSeq 550 flow cell. The published analysis was carried out like this. Because the immunoSEQ output included only junctional sequences and no quality scores, the filtering could not be the same as the filtering used for full-length reads. Sequences were annotated with PyIR, a Python wrapper for IgBLAST v1.9, and V/J genes and CDR3 were assigned using IMGT germline references. Any read was removed if the V/J assignment was weak (E-value above 1e-6), the CDR3 was missing, or the read contained stop codons, out-of-frame junctions, or ambiguous translated residues. V3J clonotypes were defined by identical inferred V gene, J gene, and CDR3 amino acid sequence. Percentage overlap between repertoires was calculated by dividing the number of shared unique clonotypes by the size of the smaller repertoire. RTK rarefaction, the Chao1 estimator, and Recon v2.1 estimates of unobserved clonotypes were used to assess repertoire richness. OLGA was used to compute generation probabilities for all TCRbeta clonotypes that the gDNA method yielded from a few donors. The immuneACCESS repertoire file appears here via TCRdb, limited to in-frame rearrangements. These files lack a portion of the clones; in checked studies, under half of the deficit traces to unresolved V genes, and the cause of the others is not known. V and J calls and clone size are as listed in that table; D and trimming were resolved from the DNA. For this sample the table gives about 2,500,000 clones, of which more than 90% were detected only once. Around 0.14% of the sample lies in the top ten.

Donors were healthy HIV-negative adults with no recently reported acute infections or vaccinations. Every donor was a Caucasian adult residing in Nashville, Tennessee, USA. Magnetic negative selection was used to enrich CD4+ T cells, after which naive cells were positively selected on CD45RA and the negative fraction became the memory subset. Blood was collected by leukapheresis, and PBMCs were isolated by Ficoll-Histopaque density gradient centrifugation and then cryopreserved in liquid nitrogen vapor phase. Purity and quantity of every magnetically sorted T cell population were checked by analytical flow cytometry. From each sorted fraction, genomic DNA was isolated and quantified by UV absorbance on a Nanodrop 2000c. Details on this clone: The antigen it binds to is not known. There are no base qualities to consult, and no much larger clone falls within one base.

The specimen sequenced was naive CD4+ T cells sorted from blood. The cell subset or site label, as the study defines it: CD45RA+ positively selected. This sequence was found in a man aged 18 to 29 in good health.

The CDR3 here reads CASLVGTNTGELFF. The DNA is TGTGCCTCCCTCGTAGGGACGAACACCGGGGAGCTGTTTTTT. Recombination linked TRBV30 to TRBJ2-2, with the D gene uncertain. From cysteine to phenylalanine, the CDR3 is 14 amino acids long. The only DNA kept is the CDR3, 42 bases in frame from the first base. Trimming takes 7 bases from V and 0 bases from J, and the germline ends sit 12 bases apart. The germline V gene (reference sequence) supplies CDR1 GTSNPN and CDR2 SVGIG.